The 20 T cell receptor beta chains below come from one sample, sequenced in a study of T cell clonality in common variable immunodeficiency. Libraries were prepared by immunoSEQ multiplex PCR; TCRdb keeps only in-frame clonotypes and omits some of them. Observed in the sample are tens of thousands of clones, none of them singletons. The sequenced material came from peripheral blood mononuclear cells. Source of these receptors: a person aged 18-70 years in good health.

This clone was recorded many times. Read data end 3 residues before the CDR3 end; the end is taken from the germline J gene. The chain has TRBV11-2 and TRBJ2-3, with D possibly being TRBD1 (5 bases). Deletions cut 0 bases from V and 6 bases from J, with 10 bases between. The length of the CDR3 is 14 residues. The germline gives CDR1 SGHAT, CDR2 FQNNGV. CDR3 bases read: TGTGCCAGCAGCTTAGATTCAGGGTATGATACG. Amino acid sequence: CASSLDSGYDT. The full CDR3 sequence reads CASSLDSGYDTQYF.

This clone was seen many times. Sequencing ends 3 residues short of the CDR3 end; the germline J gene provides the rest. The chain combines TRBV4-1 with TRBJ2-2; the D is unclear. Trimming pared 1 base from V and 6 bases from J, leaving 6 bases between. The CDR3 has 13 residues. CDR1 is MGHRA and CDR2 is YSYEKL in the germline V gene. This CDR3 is CASSQGTAGELFF. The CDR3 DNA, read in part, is TGCGCCAGCAGCCAAGGTACGGCCGGGGAG.

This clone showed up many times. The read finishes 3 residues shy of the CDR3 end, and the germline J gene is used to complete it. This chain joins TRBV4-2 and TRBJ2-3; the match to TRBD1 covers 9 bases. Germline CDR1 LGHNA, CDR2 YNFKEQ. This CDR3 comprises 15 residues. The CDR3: CASSQRTGDQETQYF. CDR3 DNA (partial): TGTGCCAGCAGCCAGAGGACAGGGGACCAAGAGACG.

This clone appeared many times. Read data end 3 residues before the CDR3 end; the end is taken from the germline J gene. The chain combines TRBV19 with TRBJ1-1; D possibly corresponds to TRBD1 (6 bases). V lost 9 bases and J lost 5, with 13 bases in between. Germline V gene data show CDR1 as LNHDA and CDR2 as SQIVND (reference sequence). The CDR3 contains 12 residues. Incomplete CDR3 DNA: TGTGCCAGCCAGGGGATAGTGACTGAA. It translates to CASQGIVTE. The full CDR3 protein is CASQGIVTEAFF. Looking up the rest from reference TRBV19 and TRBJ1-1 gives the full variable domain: DGGITQSPKYLFRKEGQNVTLSCEQNLNHDAMYWYRQDPGQGLRLIYYSQIVNDFQKGDIAEGYSVSREKKESFPLTVTSAQKNPTAFYLCASQGIVTEAFFGQGTRLTVV.

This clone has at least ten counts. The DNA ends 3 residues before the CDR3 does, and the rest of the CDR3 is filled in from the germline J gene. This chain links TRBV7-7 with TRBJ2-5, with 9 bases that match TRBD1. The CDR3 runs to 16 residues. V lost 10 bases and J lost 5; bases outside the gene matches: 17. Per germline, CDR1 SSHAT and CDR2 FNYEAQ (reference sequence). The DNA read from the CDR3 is TGTGCCACCGCTCAGGGACAGGGAATAATGGGGGAGACC. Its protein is CATAQGQGIMGET. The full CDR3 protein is CATAQGQGIMGETQYF.

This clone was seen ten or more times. Incomplete CDR3 DNA: TGCGCCAGCAGCTTGGTCATAACAGGGCCTTACAATGAG. It codes for CASSLVITGPYNE. The whole CDR3 sequence reads CASSLVITGPYNEQFF. The chain carries TRBV5-1 and TRBJ2-1, with D possibly TRBD1 on 6 matching bases. The CDR3 is cut off 3 residues early in the read; its end comes from the germline J gene. This CDR3 region has 16 residues. Trimming cost V 0 bases and J 4 bases, with 14 bases left between them. Germline V gene data show CDR1 as SGHRS and CDR2 as YFSETQ.

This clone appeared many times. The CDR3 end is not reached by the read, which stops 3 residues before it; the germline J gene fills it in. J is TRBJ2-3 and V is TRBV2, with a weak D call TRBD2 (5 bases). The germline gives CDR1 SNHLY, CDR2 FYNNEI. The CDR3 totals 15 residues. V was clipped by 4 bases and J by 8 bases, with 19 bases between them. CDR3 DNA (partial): TGTGCCAGCAGTGTAGGGCGGGCTAACCAAGGTACG. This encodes CASSVGRANQGT. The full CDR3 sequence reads CASSVGRANQGTQYF.

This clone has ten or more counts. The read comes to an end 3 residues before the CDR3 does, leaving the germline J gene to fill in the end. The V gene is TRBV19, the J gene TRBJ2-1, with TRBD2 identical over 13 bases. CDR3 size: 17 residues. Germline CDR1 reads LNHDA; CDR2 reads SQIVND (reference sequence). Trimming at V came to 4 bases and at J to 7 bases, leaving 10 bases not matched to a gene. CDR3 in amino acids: CASSNEPGLAGLNEQFF. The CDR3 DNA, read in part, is TGTGCCAGTAGTAATGAACCGGGACTAGCGGGATTAAATGAG.

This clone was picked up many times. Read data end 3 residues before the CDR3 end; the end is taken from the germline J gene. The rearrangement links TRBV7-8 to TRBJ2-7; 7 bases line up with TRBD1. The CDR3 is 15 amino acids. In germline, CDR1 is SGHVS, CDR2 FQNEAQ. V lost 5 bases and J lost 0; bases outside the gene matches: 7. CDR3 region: CASSQSDRSSYEQYF. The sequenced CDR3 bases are TGTGCCAGCAGCCAATCGGACAGGAGCTCCTACGAG.

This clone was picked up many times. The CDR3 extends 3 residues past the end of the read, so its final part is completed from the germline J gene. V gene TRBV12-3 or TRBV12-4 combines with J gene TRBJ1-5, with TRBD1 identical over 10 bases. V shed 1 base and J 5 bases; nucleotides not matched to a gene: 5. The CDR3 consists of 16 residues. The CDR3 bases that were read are TGTGCCAGCAGTTTAGAAGGCGGGACAGGGGATCAGCCC. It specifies CASSLEGGTGDQP. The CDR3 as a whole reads CASSLEGGTGDQPQHF.

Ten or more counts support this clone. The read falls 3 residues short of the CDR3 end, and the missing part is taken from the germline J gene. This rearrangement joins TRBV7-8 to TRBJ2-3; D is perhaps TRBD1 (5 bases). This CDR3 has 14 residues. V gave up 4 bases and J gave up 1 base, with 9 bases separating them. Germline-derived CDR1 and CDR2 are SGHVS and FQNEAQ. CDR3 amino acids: CASSSAGRTDTQYF. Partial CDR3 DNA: TGTGCCAGCAGCTCCGCAGGGCGCACAGATACG.

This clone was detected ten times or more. The CDR3 spells CASSQDLQGYNEQFF. The CDR3 DNA, read in part, is TGTGCCAGCAGCCAAGATCTCCAGGGTTACAATGAG. The gene calls are TRBV4-2 and TRBJ2-1; maybe TRBD1 (5 bases). Read sequence stops 3 residues before the CDR3 end, and the germline J gene provides the missing end. V shed 0 bases and J shed 4 bases, with 10 bases lying between them. The CDR3 consists of 15 residues. Germline V gene sequence: CDR1 LGHNA, CDR2 YNFKEQ.

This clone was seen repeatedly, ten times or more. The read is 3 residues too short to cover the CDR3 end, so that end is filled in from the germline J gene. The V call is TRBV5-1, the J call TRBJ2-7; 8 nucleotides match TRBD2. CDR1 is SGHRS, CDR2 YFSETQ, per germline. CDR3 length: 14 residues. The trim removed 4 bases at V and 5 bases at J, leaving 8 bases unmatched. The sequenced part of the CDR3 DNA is TGCGCCAGCAGCCCGGGGGGGACGGGCGACGAG. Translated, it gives CASSPGGTGDE. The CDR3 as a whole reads CASSPGGTGDEQYF.

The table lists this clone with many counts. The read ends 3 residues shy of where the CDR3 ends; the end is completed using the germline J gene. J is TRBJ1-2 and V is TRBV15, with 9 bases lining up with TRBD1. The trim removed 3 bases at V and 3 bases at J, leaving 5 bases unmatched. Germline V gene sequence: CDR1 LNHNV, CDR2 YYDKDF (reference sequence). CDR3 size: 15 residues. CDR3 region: CATSSNRGLYYGYTF. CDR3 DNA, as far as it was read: TGTGCCACCAGCAGTAACAGGGGGCTTTACTATGGC.

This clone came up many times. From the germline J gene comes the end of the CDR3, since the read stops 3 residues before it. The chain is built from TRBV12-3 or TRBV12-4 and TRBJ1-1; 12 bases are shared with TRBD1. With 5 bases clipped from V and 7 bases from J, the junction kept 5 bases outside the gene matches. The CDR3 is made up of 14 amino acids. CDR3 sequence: CASSRDRGLNEAFF. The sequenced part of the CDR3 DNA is TGTGCCAGCAGTCGGGACAGGGGGCTTAATGAA.

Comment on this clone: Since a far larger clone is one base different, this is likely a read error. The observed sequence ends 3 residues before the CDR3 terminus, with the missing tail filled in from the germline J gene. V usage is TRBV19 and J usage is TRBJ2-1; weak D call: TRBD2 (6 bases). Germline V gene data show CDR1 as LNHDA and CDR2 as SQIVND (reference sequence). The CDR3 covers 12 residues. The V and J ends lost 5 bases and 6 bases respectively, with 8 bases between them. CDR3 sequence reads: CASSVLANEQFF. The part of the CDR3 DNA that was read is TGTGCCAGTAGTGTACTAGCCAATGAG.

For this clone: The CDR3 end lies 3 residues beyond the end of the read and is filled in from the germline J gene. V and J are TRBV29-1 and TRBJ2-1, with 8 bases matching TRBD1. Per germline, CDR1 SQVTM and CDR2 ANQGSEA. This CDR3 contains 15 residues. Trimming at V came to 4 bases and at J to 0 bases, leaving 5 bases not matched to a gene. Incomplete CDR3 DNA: TGCAGCGTTGGTTCAGGGGGCGCCTCCTACAATGAG. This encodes CSVGSGGASYNE. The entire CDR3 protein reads CSVGSGGASYNEQFF.

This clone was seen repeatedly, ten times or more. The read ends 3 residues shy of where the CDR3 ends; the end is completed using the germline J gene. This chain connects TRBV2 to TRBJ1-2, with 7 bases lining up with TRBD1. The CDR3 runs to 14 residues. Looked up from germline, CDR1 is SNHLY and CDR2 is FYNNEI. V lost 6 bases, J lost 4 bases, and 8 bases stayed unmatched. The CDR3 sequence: CASRAEGALYGYTF. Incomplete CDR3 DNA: TGTGCCAGCAGAGCAGAGGGGGCCCTCTATGGC.

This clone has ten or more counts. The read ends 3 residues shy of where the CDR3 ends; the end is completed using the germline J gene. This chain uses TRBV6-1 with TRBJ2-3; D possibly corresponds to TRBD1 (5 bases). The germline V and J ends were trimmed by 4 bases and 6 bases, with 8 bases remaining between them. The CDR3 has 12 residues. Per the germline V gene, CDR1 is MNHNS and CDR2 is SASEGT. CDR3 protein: CASSANRDTQYF. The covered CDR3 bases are TGTGCCAGCAGTGCCAACAGGGATACG.

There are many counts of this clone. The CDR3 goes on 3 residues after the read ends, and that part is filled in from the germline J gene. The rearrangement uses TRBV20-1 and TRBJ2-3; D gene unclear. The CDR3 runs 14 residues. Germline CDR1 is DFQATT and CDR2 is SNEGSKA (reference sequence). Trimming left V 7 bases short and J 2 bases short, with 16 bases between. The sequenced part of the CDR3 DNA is TGCAGTGTCCCCTACTCTAGGTCCACAGATACG. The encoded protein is CSVPYSRSTDT. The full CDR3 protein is CSVPYSRSTDTQYF.